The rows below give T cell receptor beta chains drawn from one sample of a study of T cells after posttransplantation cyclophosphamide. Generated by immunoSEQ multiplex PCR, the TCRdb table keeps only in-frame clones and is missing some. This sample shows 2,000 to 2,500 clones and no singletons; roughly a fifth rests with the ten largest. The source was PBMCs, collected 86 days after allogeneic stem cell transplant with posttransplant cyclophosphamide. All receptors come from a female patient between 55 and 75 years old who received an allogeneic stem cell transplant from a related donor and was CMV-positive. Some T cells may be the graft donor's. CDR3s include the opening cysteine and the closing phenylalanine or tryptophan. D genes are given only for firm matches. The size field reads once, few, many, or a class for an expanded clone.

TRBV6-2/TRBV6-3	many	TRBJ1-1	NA	CASSYGLGRGEAFF	TGTGCCAGCAGTTACGGGCTTGGCAGGGGTGAAGCTTTCTTT
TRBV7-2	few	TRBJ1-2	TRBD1	CASSFSGTASNYGYTF	TGTGCCAGCAGCTTTTCCGGGACAGCCTCTAACTATGGCTACACCTTC
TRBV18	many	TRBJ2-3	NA	CASSPTAESTDTQYF	TGTGCCAGCTCACCAACAGCGGAGAGCACAGATACGCAGTATTTT
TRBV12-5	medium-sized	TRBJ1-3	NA	CASASGRAYTIYF	TGTGCTAGTGCTTCTGGCAGGGCTTACACCATATATTTT
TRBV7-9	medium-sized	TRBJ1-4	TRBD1	CASSFAGQAGEKLFF	TGTGCCAGCAGCTTCGCGGGACAGGCAGGGGAAAAACTGTTTTTT
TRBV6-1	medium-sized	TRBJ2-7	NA	CASRPGGTDNYEQYF	TGTGCCAGCCGTCCTGGCGGGACAGATAACTACGAGCAGTACTTC
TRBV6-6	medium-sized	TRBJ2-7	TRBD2	CASSYGEVAGEQYF	TGTGCCAGCAGTTACGGTGAGGTAGCGGGGGAGCAGTACTTC
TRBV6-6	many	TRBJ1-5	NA	CASSYLGGWNQPQHF	TGTGCCAGCAGTTATCTGGGGGGGTGGAATCAGCCCCAGCATTTT
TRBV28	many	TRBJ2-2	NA	CASSSPFAGMVTGELFF	TGTGCCAGCAGTTCCCCCTTCGCAGGAATGGTAACCGGGGAGCTGTTTTTT
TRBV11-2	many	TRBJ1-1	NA	CASSVRAGQGTEAFF	TGTGCCAGCAGCGTCCGAGCGGGGCAGGGAACTGAAGCTTTCTTT
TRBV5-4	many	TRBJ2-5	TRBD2	CASSHGTSGGMRETQYF	TGTGCCAGCAGTCACGGGACTAGCGGGGGGATGCGGGAGACCCAGTACTTC
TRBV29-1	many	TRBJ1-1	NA	CSVTGHQGGVDTEAFF	TGCAGCGTTACGGGCCACCAAGGAGGGGTCGACACTGAAGCTTTCTTT
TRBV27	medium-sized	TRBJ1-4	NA	CASSEEGDEKLFF	TGTGCCAGCAGTGAGGAGGGTGATGAAAAACTGTTTTTT
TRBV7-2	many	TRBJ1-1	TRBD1	CASSLTGGVNTEAFF	TGTGCCAGCAGCTTAACAGGGGGTGTGAACACTGAAGCTTTCTTT
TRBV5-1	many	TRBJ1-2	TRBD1	CASSLGAGQVEEDGYTF	TGCGCCAGCAGCTTGGGCGCCGGACAGGTCGAGGAGGATGGCTACACCTTC
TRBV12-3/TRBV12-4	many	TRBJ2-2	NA	CASSLDWTGGLFF	TGTGCCAGCAGTTTAGATTGGACCGGGGGGCTGTTTTTT
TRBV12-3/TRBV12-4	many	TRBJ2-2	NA	CASRYAGSGGELFF	TGTGCCAGCAGATACGCGGGGAGTGGCGGGGAGCTGTTTTTT
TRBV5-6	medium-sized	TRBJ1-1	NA	CASSPAVRVFKNTEAFF	TGTGCCAGCAGCCCGGCCGTGAGGGTATTTAAGAACACTGAAGCTTTCTTT
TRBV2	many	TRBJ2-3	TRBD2	CASSEGLSASGVTDTQYF	TGTGCCAGCAGTGAAGGGTTGTCGGCTAGCGGGGTCACAGATACGCAGTATTTT
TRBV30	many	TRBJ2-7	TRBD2	CAWASGGLLYEQYF	TGTGCCTGGGCGAGCGGGGGTCTGTTATACGAGCAGTACTTC
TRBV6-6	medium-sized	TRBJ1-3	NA	CASSYTGFSGNTIYF	TGTGCCAGCAGTTACACAGGTTTCTCTGGAAACACCATATATTTT
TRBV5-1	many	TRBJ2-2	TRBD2	CASSSGASGPPGELFF	TGCGCCAGCAGCTCGGGTGCTAGCGGCCCGCCCGGGGAGCTGTTTTTT
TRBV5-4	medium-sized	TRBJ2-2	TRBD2	CASSLGTSANTGELFF	TGTGCCAGCAGCTTAGGGACTAGCGCGAACACCGGGGAGCTGTTTTTT
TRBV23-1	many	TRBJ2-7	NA	CASQSRDTNYEQYF	TGCGCCAGCCAGTCCCGGGACACGAACTACGAGCAGTACTTC